This T cell receptor (beta chain) comes out of a study of Graves' ophthalmopathy and Graves' hyperthyroidism. Study at large: Peripheral blood (taken before any treatment) was collected at initial diagnosis.

Overall study findings and caveats: Blood contained most expanded thyroid clonotypes exceeding 0.001 frequency. The model flagged ophthalmopathy progression at approximately 66% sensitivity and 72% to 75% specificity.

The TCR beta CDR3 regions underwent amplification from RNA transcripts. The first round was an RT-PCR with HTBI primers, and the second round was a multiplex PCR. TCRdb redid the calling of the multiplex PCR reads with MiXCR, one entry per CDR3 protein. The table shows roughly 610,000 distinct CDR3 sequences, with 20% to 25% occurring only once. Out of around 9.5 ml of fresh peripheral blood, PBMCs were obtained. V shed 0 bases, J shed 0 bases, and the junction held 1 base outside the gene matches. Germline V gene lookup returns CDR1 MGHRA and CDR2 YSYEKL. The CDR3 is 15 residues long. This clonotype was recorded a few times. The antigen is not known.

The genes are TRBV4-1 and TRBJ2-5; 7 nucleotides agree with TRBD1. Material: peripheral blood. The origin of this receptor is a woman between 18 and 29 years old with stable Graves' hyperthyroidism. Some clones in this sample may be carry-over from other donors' samples. The CDR3 spells CASSQDTGDQETQYF. The CDR3 DNA reads as TGCGCCAGCAGCCAAGACACAGGGGACCAAGAGACCCAGTACTTC.